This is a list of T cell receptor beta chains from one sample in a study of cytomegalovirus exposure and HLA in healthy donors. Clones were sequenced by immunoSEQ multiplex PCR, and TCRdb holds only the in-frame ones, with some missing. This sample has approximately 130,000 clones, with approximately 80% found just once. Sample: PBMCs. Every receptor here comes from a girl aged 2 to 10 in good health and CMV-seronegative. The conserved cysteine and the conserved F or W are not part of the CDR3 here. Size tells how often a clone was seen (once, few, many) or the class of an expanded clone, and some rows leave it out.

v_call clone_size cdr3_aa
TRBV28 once ASSFLQGQGSRNEKLF
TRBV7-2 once ASSLDWQGNTEAF
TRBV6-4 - ASSELGGDFNEQF
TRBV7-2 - ASSLDRGLGSGSRETQY
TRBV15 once ATSRDFGRPY
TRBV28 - ASSLGSAETQY
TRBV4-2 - ASSPTGNSNQPQH
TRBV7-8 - ASSLDSRKTSLH
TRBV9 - ASSDPSREGFSYNEQF
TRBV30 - AWSVIAGPPYEQY
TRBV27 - ASSFLAGIANTGELF
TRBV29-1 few SVARQGPNEKLF
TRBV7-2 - ASYVETGNTEAF
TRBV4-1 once ASSQDPKRGGTDTQY
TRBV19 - ASSSPGGGGTEAF
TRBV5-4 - ASSLPGNSYEQY
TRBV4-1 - ASSQETNEQF
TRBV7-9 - ASSLSGQRNSPLH
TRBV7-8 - ASSLVPPRHQSNTGELF
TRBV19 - ASSVLGNTIY
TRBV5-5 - ASSWQGNTEAF
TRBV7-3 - ASSSGLARSEQF
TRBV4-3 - ASSQDRGSGYT
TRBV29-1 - SVVLAGGTDTQY